Shown below are 24 T cell receptor beta chains from a single sample sequenced in a study of beta chain features in type 1 diabetes. What was sequenced were expressed TCRB transcripts, since all of the isolated RNA had been reverse transcribed. TCRdb's table, derived via immunoSEQ multiplex PCR, lists solely in-frame clones and lacks some. The profile shows around 710,000 clones, around 11% of them singletons. Findings of the study overall: There was a moderate but significant shortening of TCRB CDR3s in all four CD4+ subsets of Type 1 diabetes patients.

Their antigens remain unidentified. The sequenced material came from naive CD4+ T cells from blood. These receptors were collected from a man younger than 45 with type 1 diabetes.

On this clone: In the same sample, other DNA sequences code for this CDR3. V usage is TRBV18 and J usage is TRBJ1-1; D unclear. Germline CDR1 reads KGHSH; CDR2 reads LQKENI. There are 14 residues in the CDR3. Trimming left V 0 bases short and J 0 bases short, with 5 bases between. The DNA for the CDR3 is TGTGCCAGCTCACCACCCTCTATGAACACTGAAGCTTTCTTT. This codes for CASSPPSMNTEAFF.

CDR3 DNA: TGTGCCAGCAGCCAAGTTTCGGGACAGGGGTATACCTACGAGCAGTACTTC. It encodes CASSQVSGQGYTYEQYF. This chain connects TRBV4-2 to TRBJ2-7; 10 positions agree with TRBD1. From germline, CDR1 is LGHNA and CDR2 YNFKEQ. The CDR3 has 17 amino acids. J gave up 2 bases and V 1 base, and 8 bases lay outside the gene matches.

The J gene is TRBJ1-3, the V gene TRBV7-9, with D tentatively TRBD1 (6 bases). Germline-derived CDR1 and CDR2 are SEHNR and FQNEAQ (reference sequence). The V and J ends lost 5 bases and 7 bases respectively, with 15 bases between them. The CDR3 extends over 14 amino acids. The CDR3 spells CASSAGQLGNTIYF. Written as DNA, the CDR3 is TGTGCCAGCAGCGCAGGACAGCTCGGGAACACCATATATTTT.

This clone was recorded a few times. Distinct nucleotide sequences in the sample also encode this CDR3. V is TRBV20-1 and J is TRBJ1-2; a weak D match, TRBD1 (6 bases). The CDR3 runs 11 residues. V lost 4 bases to trimming and J lost 5 bases, with 8 bases between them. Germline-derived CDR1 and CDR2 are DFQATT and SNEGSKA (reference sequence). The CDR3 protein is CSATQGYGYTF. DNA of the CDR3: TGCAGTGCTACACAGGGATATGGCTACACCTTC.

This clone was observed a handful of times. The V and J genes are TRBV9 and TRBJ1-1; D is unresolved. Trimming stripped 0 bases from V and 4 bases from J, with 10 bases between. CDR3 length: 14 amino acids. Germline loops: CDR1 SGDLS, CDR2 YYNGEE. CDR3 coding DNA: TGTGCCAGCAGCGTAGAGGGTAGAGGCACTGAAGCTTTCTTT. Translated, it gives CASSVEGRGTEAFF.

This clone was found a few times. The V gene is TRBV6-1, the J gene TRBJ1-3; D remains ambiguous. CDR1 is MNHNS and CDR2 is SASEGT in the germline V gene. Trimming took 8 bases from V and 0 from J, leaving 5 bases between them. CDR3 length equals 12 residues. The CDR3 sequence is CASAGSGNTIYF. CDR3 coding DNA: TGTGCCAGCGCAGGCTCTGGAAACACCATATATTTT.

The sample holds a few counts of this clone. V usage is TRBV27 and J usage is TRBJ2-5, with 13 positions matching TRBD2. From germline, CDR1 is MNHEY and CDR2 SMNVEV (reference sequence). V lost 8 bases to trimming and J lost 4 bases; unmatched junction nucleotides: 1. The CDR3 sequence is 13 residues long. The CDR3 coding sequence is TGTGCCAGCCGACTAGCGGGGGGAGAGACCCAGTACTTC. Translating it yields CASRLAGGETQYF.

In its sample, this clone was seen a few times. The chain carries TRBV5-4 and TRBJ2-3; 8 nucleotides align to TRBD1. This CDR3 has 14 amino acids. Germline V gene lookup returns CDR1 SGHNT and CDR2 YYREEE (reference sequence). The J segment lost 3 bases and the V segment lost 3 bases, leaving 3 bases of the junction unmatched. The CDR3, as DNA: TGTGCCAGCAGCTCTCAGGGGGCGACAGATACGCAGTATTTT. As protein: CASSSQGATDTQYF.

The chain carries TRBV5-1 and TRBJ2-6; no reliable D call. Trimming stripped 4 bases from V and 4 bases from J, with 9 bases between. CDR1 SGHRS and CDR2 YFSETQ come from the germline V gene. The CDR3 length is 14 residues. DNA for the CDR3: TGCGCCAGCAGCCCACCGTCCGGGGCCAACGTCCTGACTTTC. Amino acid sequence: CASSPPSGANVLTF.

This clone was picked up a small number of times. The rearrangement links TRBV7-9 to TRBJ1-2; D remains ambiguous. The CDR3 has 11 residues. V lost 5 bases to trimming and J lost 8 bases, with 9 bases between them. Germline values: CDR1 SEHNR, CDR2 FQNEAQ (reference sequence). CDR3 DNA sequence: TGTGCCAGCAGCATAACCAACGGCTACACCTTC. This codes for CASSITNGYTF. The entire variable domain, with the rest obtained from reference TRBV7-9 and TRBJ1-2, is as follows: DTGVSQNPRHKITKRGQNVTFRCDPISEHNRLYWYRQTLGQGPEFLTYFQNEAQLEKSRLLSDRFSAERPKGSFSTLEIQRTEQGDSAMYLCASSITNGYTFGSGTRLTVV.

The gene calls are TRBV30 and TRBJ2-7, with D hard to call. The CDR3 loop spans 14 amino acids. Germline assignment: CDR1 GTSNPN and CDR2 SVGIG (reference sequence). V lost 0 bases and J lost 2, with 11 bases in between. The CDR3 region is CAWSVGLPPYEQYF. The DNA for the CDR3 is TGTGCCTGGAGTGTTGGCCTCCCCCCCTACGAGCAGTACTTC.

The chain has TRBV5-6 and TRBJ2-7; D assignment may be TRBD1 or TRBD2 (5 bases each). V was cut by 5 bases and J by 3 bases, with 15 bases left in between. CDR1 is SGHDT and CDR2 is YYEEEE in the germline V gene. The CDR3 is 14 residues long. CDR3 nucleotide sequence: TGTGCCAGCAGTGCAATGGGGGAAAGCTACGAGCAGTACTTC. Encoded protein: CASSAMGESYEQYF.

This chain connects TRBV18 to TRBJ1-2, with D possibly TRBD1 on 5 matching bases. This CDR3 has 15 amino acids. The V gene's germline CDR1 is KGHSH and CDR2 LQKENI. V was clipped by 0 bases and J by 7 bases, with 15 bases between them. This chain's CDR3 is CASSPPSFGGAGYTF. Written as DNA, the CDR3 is TGTGCCAGCTCACCACCGAGTTTTGGGGGTGCTGGCTACACCTTC.

This clone was observed a handful of times. This sequence joins TRBV7-2 and TRBJ2-3, with TRBD1 as a possible D gene (5 bases). CDR3 length equals 15 residues. Trimming pared 1 base from V and 1 base from J, leaving 9 bases between. Germline-derived CDR1 and CDR2 are SGHTA and FQGNSA. The CDR3 loop reads CASSLGSTGTDTQYF. For the CDR3, the DNA is TGTGCCAGCAGCTTAGGATCGACAGGCACAGATACGCAGTATTTT.

This clone was detected only a few times. The V gene is TRBV20-1, the J gene TRBJ2-7; D is unclear. In germline, CDR1 is DFQATT, CDR2 SNEGSKA (reference sequence). The CDR3 spans 9 residues. V lost 3 bases and J 5 bases, leaving 2 bases between the germline ends. The CDR3 sequence is CSASNEQYF. The CDR3 DNA reads as TGCAGTGCTAGCAACGAGCAGTACTTC.

This clone was seen a few times. V and J are TRBV27 and TRBJ2-1; D is unclear. In germline, CDR1 is MNHEY, CDR2 SMNVEV (reference sequence). The CDR3 extends over 16 amino acids. V was trimmed by 0 bases and J by 2 bases, leaving 11 bases between them. Written as DNA, the CDR3 is TGTGCCAGCAGTTTATCGAAAGGGTACCCCTACAATGAGCAGTTCTTC. This codes for CASSLSKGYPYNEQFF.

This clone was counted only a few times. The V and J genes are TRBV7-2 and TRBJ2-5; D gene uncertain. The CDR3 is made up of 12 amino acids. V lost 5 bases and J lost 5, with 9 bases in between. Germline V lookup: CDR1 SGHTA, CDR2 FQGNSA. CDR3 bases: TGTGCCAGCAGCACACATCCGGAGACCCAGTACTTC. Amino acid sequence: CASSTHPETQYF.

The chain carries TRBV29-1 and TRBJ2-3; D is uncertain. Trimming took 7 bases from V and 4 from J, leaving 18 bases between them. Germline V gene lookup returns CDR1 SQVTM and CDR2 ANQGSEA. This CDR3 region has 14 residues. DNA of the CDR3: TGCAGCGCCAGACCGTCGAATGGGCCAGATACGCAGTATTTT. It translates to CSARPSNGPDTQYF.

In DNA, the CDR3 is TGCGCCAGCAGCTTCCGGACAGGGGGTAATGAGCAGTTCTTC. Translation: CASSFRTGGNEQFF. The chain recombines TRBV5-1 with TRBJ2-1; 10 bases fit TRBD1. Germline lookup yields CDR1 SGHRS and CDR2 YFSETQ. The CDR3 length is 14 residues. Trimming took 2 bases from V and 7 from J; bases not matched to a gene: 3.

This clone was found a few times. The chain uses TRBV14 and TRBJ2-6; tentative D call: TRBD2 (5 bases). The CDR3 is 16 residues long. V lost 6 bases and J lost 0, with 12 bases in between. Germline loops: CDR1 SGHDN, CDR2 FVKESK. The CDR3 sequence is CASRRLGSSGANVLTF. CDR3 nucleotides: TGTGCCAGCAGAAGACTGGGGAGCTCTGGGGCCAACGTCCTGACTTTC. Together with reference TRBV14 and TRBJ2-6, the CDR3 gives the full variable domain: EAGVTQFPSHSVIEKGQTVTLRCDPISGHDNLYWYRRVMGKEIKFLLHFVKESKQDESGMPNNRFLAERTGGTYSTLKVQPAELEDSGVYFCASRRLGSSGANVLTFGAGSRLTVL.

Written as DNA, the CDR3 is TGTGCCAGTAGGACCGACTACGAGCAGTACTTC. Translating gives CASRTDYEQYF. The rearrangement links TRBV6-5 to TRBJ2-7, with unresolved D. V dropped 9 bases and J dropped 3 bases, with 9 bases sitting between them. The germline gives CDR1 MNHEY, CDR2 SVGAGI. The CDR3 length is 11 residues.

The CDR3 DNA reads as TGTGCCAGCAGCAAGACCCTCAATGAGCAGTTCTTC. It encodes CASSKTLNEQFF. The rearrangement links TRBV7-2 to TRBJ2-1; no clear D gene. Between the trimmed V and J ends, which lost 5 bases and 6 bases, there was a span of 8 bases. Per the germline V gene, CDR1 is SGHTA and CDR2 is FQGNSA. The CDR3 contains 12 residues.

As for this clone: Other nucleotide sequences in the sample specify the same CDR3. This rearrangement joins TRBV30 to TRBJ2-5; no definite D call. The length of the CDR3 is 16 residues. CDR1 is GTSNPN and CDR2 is SVGIG in the germline V gene (reference sequence). With 0 bases removed from V and 5 bases from J, the gap between germline ends came to 19 bases. The CDR3 DNA reads as TGTGCCTGGAGTGTTCGAGCAGGTCCCGTCGTGGAGACCCAGTACTTC. Its translation: CAWSVRAGPVVETQYF.

The chain joins TRBV2 to TRBJ2-3; a possible D gene is TRBD2 (6 bases). The germline V and J ends were trimmed by 4 bases and 8 bases, with 22 bases remaining between them. The CDR3 is made up of 16 amino acids. The germline CDR1 and CDR2 sequences are SNHLY and FYNNEI. CDR3 coding DNA: TGTGCCAGCAGTGTATTGGGAACCGGGGGAAGGGGTACGCAGTATTTT. This gives the protein CASSVLGTGGRGTQYF. Variable domain in full (rest from reference TRBV2 and TRBJ2-3): EPEVTQTPSHQVTQMGQEVILRCVPISNHLYFYWYRQILGQKVEFLVSFYNNEISEKSEIFDDQFSVERPDGSNFTLKIRSTKLEDSAMYFCASSVLGTGGRGTQYFGPGTRLTVL.